Included here is one TCR beta chain sequence, with context. Its antigen is not known. Assay used: immunoSEQ multiplex PCR; TCRdb lists only in-frame clones, some missing. This sample yields about 680,000 clones, of which around 67% are seen a single time; more than 1.5% belongs to the top ten. This sample stems from a study of shared clonotypes between healthy human individuals. Overall study context: The study drew on a couple of women and a few men aged 18 to 49 as donors.

Findings of the study overall: In this cohort, only blood was sampled, and tissue repertoires likely differ. Naive CD4 clonotypes overlapped across a few donors at roughly 5%. Depth was large, yet rarefaction showed that sorted-subset sequencing was incomplete.

The sample comprised memory CD4+ T cells sorted from blood. Subset of the sample: CD45RA-negative fraction. The clonotype originates from a woman aged 25 to 39 in good health.

The CDR3 DNA sequence: TGTGCCACCGAAGAGGCTCGGACTAGCGGGGAAGGAGCGCAGTACTTC. It codes for CATEEARTSGEGAQYF. The rearrangement uses TRBV28 and TRBJ2-7; 12 bases fit TRBD2. Germline V gene sequence: CDR1 MDHEN, CDR2 SYDVKM. This CDR3 has 16 amino acids. V was clipped by 10 bases and J by 9 bases; unmatched bases: 19.